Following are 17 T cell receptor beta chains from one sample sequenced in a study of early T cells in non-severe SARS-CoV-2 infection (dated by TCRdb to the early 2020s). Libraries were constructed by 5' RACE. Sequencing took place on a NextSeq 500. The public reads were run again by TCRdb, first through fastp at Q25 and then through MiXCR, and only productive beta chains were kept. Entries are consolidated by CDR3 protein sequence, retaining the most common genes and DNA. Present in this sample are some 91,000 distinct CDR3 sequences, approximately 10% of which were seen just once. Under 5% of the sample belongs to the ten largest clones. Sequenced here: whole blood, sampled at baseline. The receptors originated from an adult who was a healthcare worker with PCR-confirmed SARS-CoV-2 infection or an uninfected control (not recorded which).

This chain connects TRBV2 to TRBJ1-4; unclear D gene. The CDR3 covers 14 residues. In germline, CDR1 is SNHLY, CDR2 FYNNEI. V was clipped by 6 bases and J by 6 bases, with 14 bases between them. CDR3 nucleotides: TGTGCCAGCAGGAGGACGGACCTCGATGAAAAACTGTTTTTT. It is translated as CASRRTDLDEKLFF.

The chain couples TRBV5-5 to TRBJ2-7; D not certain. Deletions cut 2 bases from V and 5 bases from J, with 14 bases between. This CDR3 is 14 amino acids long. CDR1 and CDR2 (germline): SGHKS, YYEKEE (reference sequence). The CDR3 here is CASSFRQGSHEQYF. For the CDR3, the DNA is TGTGCCAGCAGCTTTAGGCAAGGTTCTCACGAGCAGTACTTC.

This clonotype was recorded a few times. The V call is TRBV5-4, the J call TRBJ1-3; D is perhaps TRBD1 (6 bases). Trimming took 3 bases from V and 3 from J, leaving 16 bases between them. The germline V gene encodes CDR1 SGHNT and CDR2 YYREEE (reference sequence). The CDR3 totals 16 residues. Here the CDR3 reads CASSSRDIGDGNTIYF. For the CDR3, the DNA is TGTGCCAGCAGCTCCCGGGACATAGGGGATGGAAACACCATATATTTT.

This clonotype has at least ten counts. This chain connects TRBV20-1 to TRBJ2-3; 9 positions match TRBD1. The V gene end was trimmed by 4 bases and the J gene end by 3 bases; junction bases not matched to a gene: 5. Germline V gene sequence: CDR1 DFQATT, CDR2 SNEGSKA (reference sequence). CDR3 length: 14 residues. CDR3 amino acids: CSAKTGGLTDTQYF. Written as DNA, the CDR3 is TGCAGTGCTAAGACAGGGGGTCTGACAGATACGCAGTATTTT.

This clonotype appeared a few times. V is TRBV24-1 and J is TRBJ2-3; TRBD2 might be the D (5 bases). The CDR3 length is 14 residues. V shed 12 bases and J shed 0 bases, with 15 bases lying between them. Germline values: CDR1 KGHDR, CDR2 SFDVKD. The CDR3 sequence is CASAPEASTDTQYF. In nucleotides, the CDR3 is TGTGCCTCCGCCCCGGAGGCTAGCACAGATACGCAGTATTTT.

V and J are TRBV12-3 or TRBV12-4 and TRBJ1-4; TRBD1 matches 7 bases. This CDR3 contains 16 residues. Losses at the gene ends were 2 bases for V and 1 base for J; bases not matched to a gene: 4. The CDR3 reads CASSLRQGGTNEKLFF. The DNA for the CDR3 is TGTGCCAGCAGTTTACGGCAGGGGGGAACTAATGAAAAACTGTTTTTT.

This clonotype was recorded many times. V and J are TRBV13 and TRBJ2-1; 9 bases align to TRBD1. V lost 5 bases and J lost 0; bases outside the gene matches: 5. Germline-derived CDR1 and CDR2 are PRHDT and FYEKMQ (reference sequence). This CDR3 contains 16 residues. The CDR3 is CASSSPTGGSYNEQFF. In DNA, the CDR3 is TGTGCCAGCAGCAGCCCGACAGGGGGCTCCTACAATGAGCAGTTCTTC. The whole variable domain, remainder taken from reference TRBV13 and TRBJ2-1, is AAGVIQSPRHLIKEKRETATLKCYPIPRHDTVYWYQQGPGQDPQFLISFYEKMQSDKGSIPDRFSAQQFSDYHSELNMSSLELGDSALYFCASSSPTGGSYNEQFFGPGTRLTVL.

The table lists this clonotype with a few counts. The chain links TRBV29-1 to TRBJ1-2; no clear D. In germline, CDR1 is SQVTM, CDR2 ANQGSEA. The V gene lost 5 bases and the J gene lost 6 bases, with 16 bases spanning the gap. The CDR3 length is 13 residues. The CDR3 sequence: CSVSGGSSNGYTF. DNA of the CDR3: TGCAGCGTTTCCGGCGGATCCTCCAATGGCTACACCTTC.

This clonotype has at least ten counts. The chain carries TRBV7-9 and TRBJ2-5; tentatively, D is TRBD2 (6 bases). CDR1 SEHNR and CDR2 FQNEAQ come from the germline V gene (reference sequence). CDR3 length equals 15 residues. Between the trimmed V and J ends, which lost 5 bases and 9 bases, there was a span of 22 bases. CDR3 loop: CASSLFSGGVRAQYF. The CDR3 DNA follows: TGTGCCAGCAGCCTATTTTCTGGCGGGGTCAGGGCCCAGTACTTC.

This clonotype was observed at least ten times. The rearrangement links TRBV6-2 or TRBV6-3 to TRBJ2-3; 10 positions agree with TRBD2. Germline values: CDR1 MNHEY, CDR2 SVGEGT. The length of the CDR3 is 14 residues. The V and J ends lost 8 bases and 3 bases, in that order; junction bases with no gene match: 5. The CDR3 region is CASSAGGETDTQYF. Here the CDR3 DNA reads TGTGCCAGCTCAGCGGGAGGGGAGACAGATACGCAGTATTTT.

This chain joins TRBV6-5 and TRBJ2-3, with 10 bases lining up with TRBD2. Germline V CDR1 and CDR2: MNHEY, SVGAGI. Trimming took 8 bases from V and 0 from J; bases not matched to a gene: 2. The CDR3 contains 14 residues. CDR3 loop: CASLAGESTDTQYF. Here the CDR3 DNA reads TGTGCCAGCCTAGCGGGGGAAAGCACAGATACGCAGTATTTT.

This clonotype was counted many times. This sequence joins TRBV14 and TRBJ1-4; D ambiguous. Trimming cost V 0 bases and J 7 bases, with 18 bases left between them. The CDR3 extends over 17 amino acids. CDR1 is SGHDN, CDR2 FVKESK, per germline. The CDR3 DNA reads TGTGCCAGCAGCCAAGACGTTCAGCGGACTAATGCTGAAAAACTGTTTTTT. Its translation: CASSQDVQRTNAEKLFF.

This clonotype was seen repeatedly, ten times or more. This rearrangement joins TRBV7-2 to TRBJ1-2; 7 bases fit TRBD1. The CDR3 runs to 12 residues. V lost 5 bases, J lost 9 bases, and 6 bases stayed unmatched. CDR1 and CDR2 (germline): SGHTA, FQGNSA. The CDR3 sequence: CASSQSTGRYTF. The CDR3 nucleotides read TGTGCCAGCAGCCAATCGACAGGGCGCTACACCTTC.

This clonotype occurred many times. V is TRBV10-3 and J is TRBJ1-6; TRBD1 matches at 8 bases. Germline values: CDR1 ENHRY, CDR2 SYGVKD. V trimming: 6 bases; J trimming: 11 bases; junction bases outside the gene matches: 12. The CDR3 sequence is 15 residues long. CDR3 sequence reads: CAIRMTGEREAPLHF. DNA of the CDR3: TGTGCCATCAGGATGACAGGGGAAAGGGAGGCACCCCTCCACTTT.

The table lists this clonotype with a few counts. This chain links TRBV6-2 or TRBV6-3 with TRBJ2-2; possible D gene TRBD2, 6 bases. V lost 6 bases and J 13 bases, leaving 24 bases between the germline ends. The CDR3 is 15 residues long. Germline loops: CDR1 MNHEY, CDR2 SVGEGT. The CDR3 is CASSNPGLSEGWLFF. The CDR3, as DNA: TGTGCCAGCAGCAACCCTGGACTATCCGAGGGGTGGCTGTTTTTT.

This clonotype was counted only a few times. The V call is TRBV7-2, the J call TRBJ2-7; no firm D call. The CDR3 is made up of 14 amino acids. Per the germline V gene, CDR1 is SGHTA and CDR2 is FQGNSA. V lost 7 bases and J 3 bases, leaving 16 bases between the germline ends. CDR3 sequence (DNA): TGTGCCAGCACCCTAACCGGGCCCATCTACGAGCAGTACTTC. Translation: CASTLTGPIYEQYF.

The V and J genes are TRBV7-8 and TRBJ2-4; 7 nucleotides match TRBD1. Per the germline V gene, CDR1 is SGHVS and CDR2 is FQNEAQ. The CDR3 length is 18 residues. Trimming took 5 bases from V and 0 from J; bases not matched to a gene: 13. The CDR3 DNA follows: TGTGCCAGCAGCGCAGACAGGGTGGTATTTAGAGCCAAAAACATTCAGTACTTC. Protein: CASSADRVVFRAKNIQYF.